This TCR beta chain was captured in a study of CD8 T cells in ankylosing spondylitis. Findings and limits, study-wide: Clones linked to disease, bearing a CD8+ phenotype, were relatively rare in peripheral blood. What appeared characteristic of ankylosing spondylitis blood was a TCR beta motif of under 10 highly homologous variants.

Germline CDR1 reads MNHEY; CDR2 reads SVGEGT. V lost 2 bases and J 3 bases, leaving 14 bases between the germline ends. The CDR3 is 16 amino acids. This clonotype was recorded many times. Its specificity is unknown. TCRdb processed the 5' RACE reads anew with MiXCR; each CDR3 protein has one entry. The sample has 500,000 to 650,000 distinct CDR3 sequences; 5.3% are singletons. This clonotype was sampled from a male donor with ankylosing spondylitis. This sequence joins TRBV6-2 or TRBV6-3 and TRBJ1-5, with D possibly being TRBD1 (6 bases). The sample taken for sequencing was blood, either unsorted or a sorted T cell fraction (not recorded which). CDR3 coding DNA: TGTGCCAGCAGTTACGCTGGGGGGCGCGTCAATCAGCCCCAGCATTTT. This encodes CASSYAGGRVNQPQHF.